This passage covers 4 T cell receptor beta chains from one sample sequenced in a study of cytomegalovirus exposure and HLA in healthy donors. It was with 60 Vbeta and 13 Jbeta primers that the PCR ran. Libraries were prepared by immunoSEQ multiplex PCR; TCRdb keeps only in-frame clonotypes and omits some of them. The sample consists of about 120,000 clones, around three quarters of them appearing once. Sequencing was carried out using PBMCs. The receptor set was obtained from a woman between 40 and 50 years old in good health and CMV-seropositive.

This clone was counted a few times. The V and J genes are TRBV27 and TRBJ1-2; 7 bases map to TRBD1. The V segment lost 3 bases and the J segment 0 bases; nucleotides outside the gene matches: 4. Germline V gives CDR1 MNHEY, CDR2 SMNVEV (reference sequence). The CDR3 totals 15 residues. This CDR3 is CASSLGQGANYGYTF. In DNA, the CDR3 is TGTGCCAGCAGTTTGGGGCAGGGGGCTAACTATGGCTACACCTTC.

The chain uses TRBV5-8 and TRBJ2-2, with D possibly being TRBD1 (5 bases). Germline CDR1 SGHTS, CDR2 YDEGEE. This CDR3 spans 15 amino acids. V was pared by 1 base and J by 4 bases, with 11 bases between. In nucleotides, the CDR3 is TGTGCCAGCAGCTTGCTAGGACAACCCACCGGGGAGCTGTTTTTT. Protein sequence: CASSLLGQPTGELFF.

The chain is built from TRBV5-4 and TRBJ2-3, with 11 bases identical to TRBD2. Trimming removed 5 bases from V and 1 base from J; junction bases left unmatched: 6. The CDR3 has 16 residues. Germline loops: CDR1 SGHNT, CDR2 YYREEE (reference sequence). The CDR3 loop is CASRHPGLAGTDTQYF. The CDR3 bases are TGTGCCAGCAGACATCCGGGACTAGCGGGCACAGATACGCAGTATTTT.

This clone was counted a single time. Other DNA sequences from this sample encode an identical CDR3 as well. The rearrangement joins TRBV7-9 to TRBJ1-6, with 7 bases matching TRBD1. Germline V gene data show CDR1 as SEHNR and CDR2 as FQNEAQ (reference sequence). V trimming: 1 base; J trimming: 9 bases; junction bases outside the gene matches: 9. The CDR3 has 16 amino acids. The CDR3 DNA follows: TGTGCCAGCAGCTTAGTCGTTTCCTCAGGGGGTTCACCCCTCCACTTT. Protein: CASSLVVSSGGSPLHF.